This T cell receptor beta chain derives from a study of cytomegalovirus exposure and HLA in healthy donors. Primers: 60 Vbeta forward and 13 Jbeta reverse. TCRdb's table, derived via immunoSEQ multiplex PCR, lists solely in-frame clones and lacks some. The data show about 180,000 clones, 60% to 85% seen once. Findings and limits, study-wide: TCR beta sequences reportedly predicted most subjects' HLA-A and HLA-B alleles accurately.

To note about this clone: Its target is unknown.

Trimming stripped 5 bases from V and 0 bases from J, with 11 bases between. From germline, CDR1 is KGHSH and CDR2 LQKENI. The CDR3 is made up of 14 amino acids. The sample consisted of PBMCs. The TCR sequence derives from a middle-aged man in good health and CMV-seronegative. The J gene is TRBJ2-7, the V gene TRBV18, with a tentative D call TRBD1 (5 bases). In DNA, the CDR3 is TGTGCCAGCTCAAAGACAGAGATCTCCTACGAGCAGTACTTC. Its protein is CASSKTEISYEQYF. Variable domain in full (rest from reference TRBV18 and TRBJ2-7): NAGVMQNPRHLVRRRGQEARLRCSPMKGHSHVYWYRQLPEEGLKFMVYLQKENIIDESGMPKERFSAEFPKEGPSILRIQQVVRGDSAAYFCASSKTEISYEQYFGPGTRLTVT.